The clone carrying this TCR beta chain was picked up many times. The sample originates from a study of identical twins. CDR3 length: 12 residues. V dropped 0 bases and J dropped 4 bases, with 3 bases sitting between them. TCRdb independently ran MiXCR on the 5' RACE reads; one entry per CDR3 protein. The repertoire holds 540,000 or so distinct CDR3 sequences, with 20% to 25% as singletons. The same data also went into a second study, on yellow fever vaccine responses in identical twins.

The source material was CD4+ T cells sorted from blood. The sequence was obtained from a woman aged 18-29 years in good health. V and J are TRBV12-3 or TRBV12-4 and TRBJ1-1; D is undetermined. The CDR3 region has the DNA TGTGCCAGCAGTTTAGCGGTCACTGAAGCTTTCTTT. Protein: CASSLAVTEAFF.